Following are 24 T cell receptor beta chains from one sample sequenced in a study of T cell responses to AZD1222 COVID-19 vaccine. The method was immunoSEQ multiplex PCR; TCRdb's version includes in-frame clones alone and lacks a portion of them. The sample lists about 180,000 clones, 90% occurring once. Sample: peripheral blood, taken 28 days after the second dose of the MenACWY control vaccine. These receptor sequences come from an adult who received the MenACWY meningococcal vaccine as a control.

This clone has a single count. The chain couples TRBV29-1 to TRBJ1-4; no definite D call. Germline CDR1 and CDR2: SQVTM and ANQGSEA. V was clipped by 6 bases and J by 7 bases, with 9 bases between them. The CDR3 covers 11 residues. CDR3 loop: CSVTDGEKLFF. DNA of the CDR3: TGCAGCGTAACGGACGGTGAAAAACTGTTTTTT.

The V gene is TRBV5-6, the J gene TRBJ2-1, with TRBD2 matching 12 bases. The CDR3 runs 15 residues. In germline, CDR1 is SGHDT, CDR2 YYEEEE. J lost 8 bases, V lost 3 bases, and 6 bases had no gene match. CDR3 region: CASSSGLAGRDEQFF. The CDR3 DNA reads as TGTGCCAGCAGCTCCGGACTAGCGGGAAGGGATGAGCAGTTCTTC.

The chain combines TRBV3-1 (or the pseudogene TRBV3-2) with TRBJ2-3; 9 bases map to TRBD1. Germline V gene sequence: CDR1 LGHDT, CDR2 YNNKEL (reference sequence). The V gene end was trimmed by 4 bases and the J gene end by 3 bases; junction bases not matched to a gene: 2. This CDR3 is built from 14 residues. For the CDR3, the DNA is TGTGCCAGCAGCCCGGGACAGGGAACAGATACGCAGTATTTT. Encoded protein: CASSPGQGTDTQYF.

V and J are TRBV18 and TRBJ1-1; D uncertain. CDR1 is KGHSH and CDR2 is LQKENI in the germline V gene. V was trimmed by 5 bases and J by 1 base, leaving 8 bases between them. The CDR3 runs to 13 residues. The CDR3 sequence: CASSWDPNTEAFF. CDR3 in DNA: TGTGCCAGCTCATGGGATCCGAACACTGAAGCTTTCTTT.

Here the CDR3 reads CASSSPRQGYHNEQFF. In DNA, the CDR3 is TGTGCCAGCAGCTCCCCGAGGCAGGGGTACCACAATGAGCAGTTCTTC. V and J are TRBV7-2 and TRBJ2-1; D is perhaps TRBD1 (6 bases). Per germline, CDR1 SGHTA and CDR2 FQGNSA. V was trimmed by 4 bases and J by 5 bases, leaving 18 bases between them. The CDR3 consists of 16 residues. The full variable domain, with the rest looked up from reference TRBV7-2 and TRBJ2-1, is GAGVSQSPSNKVTEKGKDVELRCDPISGHTALYWYRQSLGQGLEFLIYFQGNSAPDKSGLPSDRFSAERTGGSVSTLTIQRTQQEDSAVYLCASSSPRQGYHNEQFFGPGTRLTVL.

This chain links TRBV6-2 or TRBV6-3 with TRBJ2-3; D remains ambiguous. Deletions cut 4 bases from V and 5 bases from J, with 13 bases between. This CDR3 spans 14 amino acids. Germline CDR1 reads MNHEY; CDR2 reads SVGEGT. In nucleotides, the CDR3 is TGTGCCAGCAGTTCCCGACTGGGTGGAGATACGCAGTATTTT. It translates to CASSSRLGGDTQYF.

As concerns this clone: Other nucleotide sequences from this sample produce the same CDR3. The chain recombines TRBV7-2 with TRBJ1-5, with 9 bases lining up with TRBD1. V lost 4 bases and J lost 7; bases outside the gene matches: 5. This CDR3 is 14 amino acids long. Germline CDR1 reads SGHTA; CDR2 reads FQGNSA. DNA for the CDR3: TGTGCCAGCAGCTCACAGGGGGCAGGCCAGCCCCAGCATTTT. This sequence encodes CASSSQGAGQPQHF.

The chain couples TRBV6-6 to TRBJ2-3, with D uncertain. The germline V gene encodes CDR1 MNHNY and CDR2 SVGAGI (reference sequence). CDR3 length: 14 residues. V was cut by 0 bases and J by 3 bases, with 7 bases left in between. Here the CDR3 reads CASSYSRLTDTQYF. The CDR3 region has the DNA TGTGCCAGCAGTTACTCCCGATTAACAGATACGCAGTATTTT.

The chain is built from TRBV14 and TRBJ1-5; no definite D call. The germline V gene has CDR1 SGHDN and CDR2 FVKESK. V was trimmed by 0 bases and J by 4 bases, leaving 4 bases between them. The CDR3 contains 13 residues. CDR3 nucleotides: TGTGCCAGCAGCCAAGAACTGAATCAGCCCCAGCATTTT. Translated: CASSQELNQPQHF.

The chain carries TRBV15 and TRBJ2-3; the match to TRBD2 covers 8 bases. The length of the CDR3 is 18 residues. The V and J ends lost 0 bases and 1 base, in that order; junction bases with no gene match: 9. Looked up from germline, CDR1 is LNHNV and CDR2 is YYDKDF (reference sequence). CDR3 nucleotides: TGTGCCACCAGCAGAGATTTAGGGCTAGCGGGCCGCACAGATACGCAGTATTTT. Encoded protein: CATSRDLGLAGRTDTQYF.

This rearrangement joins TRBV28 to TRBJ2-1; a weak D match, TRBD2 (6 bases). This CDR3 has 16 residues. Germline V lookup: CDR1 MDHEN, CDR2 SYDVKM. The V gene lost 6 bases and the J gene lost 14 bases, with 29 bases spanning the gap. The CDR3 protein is CASSLDGAGRFTGEFF. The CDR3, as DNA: TGTGCCAGCAGCCTCGACGGGGCAGGGAGGTTTACGGGGGAGTTCTTC. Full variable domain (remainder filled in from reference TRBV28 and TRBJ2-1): DVKVTQSSRYLVKRTGEKVFLECVQDMDHENMFWYRQDPGLGLRLIYFSYDVKMKEKGDIPEGYSVSREKKERFSLILESASTNQTSMYLCASSLDGAGRFTGEFFGPGTRLTVL.

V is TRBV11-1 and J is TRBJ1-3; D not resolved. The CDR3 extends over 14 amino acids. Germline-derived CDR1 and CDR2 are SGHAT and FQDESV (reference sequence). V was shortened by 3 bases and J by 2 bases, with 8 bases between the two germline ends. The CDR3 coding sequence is TGTGCCAGCAGCTTGTCATGGGCTGGAAACACCATATATTTT. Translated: CASSLSWAGNTIYF. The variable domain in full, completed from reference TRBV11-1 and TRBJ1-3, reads EAEVAQSPRYKITEKSQAVAFWCDPISGHATLYWYRQILGQGPELLVQFQDESVVDDSQLPKDRFSAERLKGVDSTLKIQPAELGDSAMYLCASSLSWAGNTIYFGEGSWLTVV.

CDR3 DNA sequence: TGTGCCAGCTCACCACGGGCCGGAAACACCGGGGAGCTGTTTTTT. Encoded protein: CASSPRAGNTGELFF. J is TRBJ2-2 and V is TRBV18; D is unresolved. CDR1 and CDR2 from the germline V gene are KGHSH and LQKENI. The CDR3 extends over 15 amino acids. Trimming cost V 1 base and J 2 bases, with 8 bases left between them.

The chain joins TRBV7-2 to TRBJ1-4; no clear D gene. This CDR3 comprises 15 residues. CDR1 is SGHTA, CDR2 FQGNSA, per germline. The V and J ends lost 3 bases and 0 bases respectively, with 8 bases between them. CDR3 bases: TGTGCCAGCAGCTTCATAGCTGCAACTAATGAAAAACTGTTTTTT. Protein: CASSFIAATNEKLFF.

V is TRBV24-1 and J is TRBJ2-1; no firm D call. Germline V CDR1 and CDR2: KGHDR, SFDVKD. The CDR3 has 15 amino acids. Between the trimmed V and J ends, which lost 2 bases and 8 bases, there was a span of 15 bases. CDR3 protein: CATSDWGKGSDEQFF. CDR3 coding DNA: TGTGCCACCAGTGATTGGGGAAAGGGTTCGGATGAGCAGTTCTTC.

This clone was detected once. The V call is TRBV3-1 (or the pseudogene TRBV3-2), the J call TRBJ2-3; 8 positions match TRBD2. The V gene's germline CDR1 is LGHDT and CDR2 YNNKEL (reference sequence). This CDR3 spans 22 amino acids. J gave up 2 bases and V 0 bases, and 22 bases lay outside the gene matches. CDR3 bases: TGTGCCAGCAGCCAAGAATGGGGTTGGTTACGGACTAGCCAGAATTTCACAGATACGCAGTATTTT. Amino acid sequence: CASSQEWGWLRTSQNFTDTQYF.

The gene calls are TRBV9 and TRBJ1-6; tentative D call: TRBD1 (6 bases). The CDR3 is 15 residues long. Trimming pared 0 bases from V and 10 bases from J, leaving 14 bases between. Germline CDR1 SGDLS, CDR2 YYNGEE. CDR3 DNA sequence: TGTGCCAGCAGCGTAGCCCCAGGGGTAGTCTCACCCCTCCACTTT. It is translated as CASSVAPGVVSPLHF.

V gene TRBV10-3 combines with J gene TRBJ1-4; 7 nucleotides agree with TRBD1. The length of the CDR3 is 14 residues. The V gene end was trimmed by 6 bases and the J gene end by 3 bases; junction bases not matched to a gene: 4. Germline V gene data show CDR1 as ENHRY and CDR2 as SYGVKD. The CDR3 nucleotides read TGTGCCATCAGGGAGGGGGCTGCTAATGAAAAACTGTTTTTT. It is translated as CAIREGAANEKLFF.

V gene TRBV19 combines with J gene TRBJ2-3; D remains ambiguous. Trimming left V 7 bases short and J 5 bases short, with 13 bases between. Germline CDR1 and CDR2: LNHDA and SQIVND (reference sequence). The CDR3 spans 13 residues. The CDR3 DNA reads TGTGCCAGTACCCTATGGATGGGAGATACGCAGTATTTT. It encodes CASTLWMGDTQYF.

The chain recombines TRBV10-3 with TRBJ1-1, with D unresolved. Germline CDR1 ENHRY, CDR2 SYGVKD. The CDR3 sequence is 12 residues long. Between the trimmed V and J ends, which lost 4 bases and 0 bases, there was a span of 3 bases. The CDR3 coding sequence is TGTGCCATCAGTGCGCTGAACACTGAAGCTTTCTTT. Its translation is CAISALNTEAFF.

The CDR3 here is CASSLDVSSRHEQYF. The CDR3 coding sequence is TGCGCCAGCAGCTTGGATGTCTCGTCGCGCCACGAGCAGTACTTC. The chain employs TRBV5-1 and TRBJ2-7; no definite D call. Germline-derived CDR1 and CDR2 are SGHRS and YFSETQ. CDR3 length: 15 amino acids. Between the trimmed V and J ends, which lost 0 bases and 5 bases, there was a span of 15 bases.

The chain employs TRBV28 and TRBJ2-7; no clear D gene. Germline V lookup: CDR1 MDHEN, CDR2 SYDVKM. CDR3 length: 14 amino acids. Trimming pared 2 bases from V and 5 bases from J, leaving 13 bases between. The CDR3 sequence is CASSLVKSGHEQYF. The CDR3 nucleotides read TGTGCCAGCAGTTTAGTTAAGTCCGGGCACGAGCAGTACTTC.

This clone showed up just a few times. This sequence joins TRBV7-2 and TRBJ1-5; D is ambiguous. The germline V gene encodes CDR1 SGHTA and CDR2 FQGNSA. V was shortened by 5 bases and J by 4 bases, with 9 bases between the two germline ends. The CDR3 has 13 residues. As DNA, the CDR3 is TGTGCCAGCAGCGTTTCACTTAATCAGCCCCAGCATTTT. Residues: CASSVSLNQPQHF.

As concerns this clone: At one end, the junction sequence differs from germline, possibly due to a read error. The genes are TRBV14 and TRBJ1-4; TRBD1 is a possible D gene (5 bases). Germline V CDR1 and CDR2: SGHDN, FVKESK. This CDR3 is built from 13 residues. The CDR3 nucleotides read TGTGCCAGCACCCAACGGCTGGGAGGGGAACTGTTTTTT. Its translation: CASTQRLGGELFF. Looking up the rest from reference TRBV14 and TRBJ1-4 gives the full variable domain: EAGVTQFPSHSVIEKGQTVTLRCDPISGHDNLYWYRRVMGKEIKFLLHFVKESKQDESGMPNNRFLAERTGGTYSTLKVQPAELEDSGVYFCASTQRLGGELFFGSGTQLSVL.